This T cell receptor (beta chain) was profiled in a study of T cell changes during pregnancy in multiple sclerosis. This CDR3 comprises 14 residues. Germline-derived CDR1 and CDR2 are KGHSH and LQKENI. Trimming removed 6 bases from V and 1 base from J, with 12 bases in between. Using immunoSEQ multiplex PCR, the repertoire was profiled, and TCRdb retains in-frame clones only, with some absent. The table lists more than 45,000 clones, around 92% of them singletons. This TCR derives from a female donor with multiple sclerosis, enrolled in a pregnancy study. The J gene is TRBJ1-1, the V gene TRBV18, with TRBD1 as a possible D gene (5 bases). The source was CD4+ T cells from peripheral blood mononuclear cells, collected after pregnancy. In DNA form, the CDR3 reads TGTGCCAGCTCCAAACAAGGGGCGAACACTGAAGCTTTCTTT. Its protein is CASSKQGANTEAFF.